This is a list of T cell receptor beta chains from one sample in a study of cytomegalovirus exposure and HLA in healthy donors. Libraries were prepared by immunoSEQ multiplex PCR; TCRdb keeps only in-frame clonotypes and omits some of them. The sample consists of 100,000 to 150,000 clones, more than 65% of them appearing once. The sequenced sample consisted of PBMCs. These receptors all come from a man aged 18 to 29 in good health and CMV-seropositive. Both conserved end residues are part of each CDR3. A D gene is named only where the DNA matches it firmly. Rows give clone size only sometimes, using once, few, many, or a class for an expanded clone.

abundance: once
j_gene: TRBJ2-1
v_gene: TRBV7-8
len: 15
d_gene: NA
CDR3aa: CASSLTRPPGVEQFF
CDR3nt: TGTGCCAGCAGCCTAACCCGACCCCCGGGGGTTGAGCAGTTCTTC

abundance: NA
j_gene: TRBJ1-2
v_gene: TRBV7-8
len: 17
d_gene: TRBD1
CDR3aa: CASSSDTIQGPNYGYTF
CDR3nt: TGTGCCAGCAGCTCCGACACTATACAGGGGCCCAACTATGGCTACACCTTC

abundance: NA
j_gene: TRBJ2-1
v_gene: TRBV6-1
len: 13
d_gene: TRBD2
CDR3aa: CASSATSGRVQFF
CDR3nt: TGTGCCAGCAGTGCGACTAGCGGGAGGGTGCAGTTCTTC

abundance: NA
j_gene: TRBJ1-2
v_gene: TRBV27
len: 13
d_gene: NA
CDR3aa: CASSLGGQYGYTF
CDR3nt: TGTGCCAGCAGTTTGGGGGGGCAATATGGCTACACCTTC

abundance: NA
j_gene: TRBJ1-1
v_gene: TRBV5-1
len: 11
d_gene: NA
CDR3aa: CASKRETEAFF
CDR3nt: TGCGCCAGCAAACGGGAGACTGAAGCTTTCTTT

abundance: NA
j_gene: TRBJ2-1
v_gene: TRBV7-9
len: 12
d_gene: NA
CDR3aa: CASSFQGNEQFF
CDR3nt: TGTGCCAGCAGTTTCCAGGGGAATGAGCAGTTCTTC

abundance: NA
j_gene: TRBJ2-1
v_gene: TRBV6-5
len: 12
d_gene: NA
CDR3aa: CASRAGQHEQFF
CDR3nt: TGTGCCAGCAGGGCTGGACAACATGAGCAGTTCTTC

abundance: NA
j_gene: TRBJ1-1
v_gene: TRBV7-3
len: 15
d_gene: NA
CDR3aa: CASSSEGGGYTEAFF
CDR3nt: TGTGCCAGCAGTTCGGAAGGGGGGGGATACACTGAAGCTTTCTTT

abundance: NA
j_gene: TRBJ2-2
v_gene: TRBV11-1
len: 18
d_gene: TRBD2
CDR3aa: CASSPKLAGIMNTGELFF
CDR3nt: TGTGCCAGCAGCCCTAAACTAGCGGGCATTATGAACACCGGGGAGCTGTTTTTT

abundance: few
j_gene: TRBJ1-2
v_gene: TRBV29-1
len: 15
d_gene: NA
CDR3aa: CSVEDHQGGFGGYTF
CDR3nt: TGCAGCGTTGAAGATCATCAGGGAGGGTTTGGTGGCTACACCTTC

abundance: NA
j_gene: TRBJ2-1
v_gene: TRBV30
len: 14
d_gene: NA
CDR3aa: CAWSDGNSYNEQFF
CDR3nt: TGTGCCTGGAGTGACGGGAACTCCTACAATGAGCAGTTCTTC

abundance: NA
j_gene: TRBJ2-7
v_gene: TRBV5-1
len: 15
d_gene: TRBD1
CDR3aa: CASSLVSGGGDEQYF
CDR3nt: TGCGCCAGCAGCTTGGTTTCAGGGGGCGGGGACGAGCAGTACTTC

abundance: NA
j_gene: TRBJ1-2
v_gene: TRBV14
len: 14
d_gene: NA
CDR3aa: CASSQGVGALGYTF
CDR3nt: TGTGCCAGCAGCCAAGGAGTAGGGGCCCTTGGCTACACCTTC

abundance: NA
j_gene: TRBJ2-1
v_gene: TRBV5-6
len: 13
d_gene: TRBD2
CDR3aa: CASSSGGINEQFF
CDR3nt: TGTGCCAGCAGCTCGGGAGGGATCAATGAGCAGTTCTTC

abundance: NA
j_gene: TRBJ1-1
v_gene: TRBV5-4
len: 14
d_gene: NA
CDR3aa: CASSWRGGNTEAFF
CDR3nt: TGTGCCAGCAGCTGGAGGGGTGGGAACACTGAAGCTTTCTTT